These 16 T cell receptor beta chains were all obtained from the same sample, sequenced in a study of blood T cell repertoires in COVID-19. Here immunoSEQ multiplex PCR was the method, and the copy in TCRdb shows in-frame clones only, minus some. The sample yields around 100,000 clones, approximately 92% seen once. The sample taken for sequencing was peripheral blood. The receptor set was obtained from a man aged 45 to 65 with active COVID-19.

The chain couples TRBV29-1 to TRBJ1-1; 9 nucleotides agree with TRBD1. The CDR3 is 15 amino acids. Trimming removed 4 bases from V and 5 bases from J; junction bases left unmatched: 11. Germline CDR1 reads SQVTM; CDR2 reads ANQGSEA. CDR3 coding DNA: TGCAGCGTTGGGAGGAACAGGGGGCGCGGAACTGAAGCTTTCTTT. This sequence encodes CSVGRNRGRGTEAFF. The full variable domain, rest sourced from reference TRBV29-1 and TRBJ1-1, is SAVISQKPSRDICQRGTSLTIQCQVDSQVTMMFWYRQQPGQSLTLIATANQGSEATYESGFVIDKFPISRPNLTFSTLTVSNMSPEDSSIYLCSVGRNRGRGTEAFFGQGTRLTVV.

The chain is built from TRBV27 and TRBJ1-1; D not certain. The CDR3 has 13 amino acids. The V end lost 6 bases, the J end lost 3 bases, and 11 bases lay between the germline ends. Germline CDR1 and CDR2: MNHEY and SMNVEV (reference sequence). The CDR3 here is CASSLSGDTEAFF. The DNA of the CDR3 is TGTGCCAGCAGCCTCTCCGGGGACACTGAAGCTTTCTTT.

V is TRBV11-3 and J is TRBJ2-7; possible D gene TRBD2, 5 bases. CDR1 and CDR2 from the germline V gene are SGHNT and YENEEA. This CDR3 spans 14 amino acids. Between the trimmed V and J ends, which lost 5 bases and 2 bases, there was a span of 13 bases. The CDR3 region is CASSPTGNPYEQYF. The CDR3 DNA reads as TGTGCCAGCAGCCCGACCGGGAATCCCTACGAGCAGTACTTC.

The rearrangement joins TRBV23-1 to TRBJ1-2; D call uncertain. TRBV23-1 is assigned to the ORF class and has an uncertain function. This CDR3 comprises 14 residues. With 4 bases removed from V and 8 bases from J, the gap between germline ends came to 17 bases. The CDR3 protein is CASSLVKVDGGYTF. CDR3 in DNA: TGCGCCAGCAGTCTTGTAAAAGTAGACGGGGGCTACACCTTC.

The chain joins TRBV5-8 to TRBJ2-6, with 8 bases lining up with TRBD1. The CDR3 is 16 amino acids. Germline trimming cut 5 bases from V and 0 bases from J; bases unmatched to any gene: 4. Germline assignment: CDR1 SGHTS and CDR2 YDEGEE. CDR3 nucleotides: TGTGCCAGCAGTTACAGGGGGAGCTCTGGGGCCAACGTCCTGACTTTC. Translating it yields CASSYRGSSGANVLTF. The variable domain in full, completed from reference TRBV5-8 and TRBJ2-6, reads EAGVTQSPTHLIKTRGQQATLRCSPISGHTSVYWYQQALGLGLQFLLWYDEGEERNRGNFPPRFSGRQFPNYSSELNVNALELEDSALYLCASSYRGSSGANVLTFGAGSRLTVL.

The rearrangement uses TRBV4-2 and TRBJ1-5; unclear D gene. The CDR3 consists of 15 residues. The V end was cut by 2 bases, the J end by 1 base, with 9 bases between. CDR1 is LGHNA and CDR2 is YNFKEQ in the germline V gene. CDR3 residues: CASSQYYTSNQPQHF. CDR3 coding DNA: TGTGCCAGCAGCCAATATTATACAAGCAATCAGCCCCAGCATTTT.

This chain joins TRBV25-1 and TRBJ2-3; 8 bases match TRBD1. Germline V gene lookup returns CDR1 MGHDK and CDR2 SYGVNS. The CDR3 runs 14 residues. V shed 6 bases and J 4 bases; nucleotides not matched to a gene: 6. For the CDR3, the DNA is TGTGCCAGCAGCCCAACAGGGGGTCCAGATACGCAGTATTTT. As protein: CASSPTGGPDTQYF.

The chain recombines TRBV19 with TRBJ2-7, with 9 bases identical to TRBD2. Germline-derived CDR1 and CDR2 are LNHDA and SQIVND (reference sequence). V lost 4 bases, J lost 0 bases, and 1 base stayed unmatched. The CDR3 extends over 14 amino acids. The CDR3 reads CASSKREASYEQYF. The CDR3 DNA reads TGTGCCAGTAGTAAGCGGGAGGCCTCCTACGAGCAGTACTTC. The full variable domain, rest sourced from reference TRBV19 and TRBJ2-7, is DGGITQSPKYLFRKEGQNVTLSCEQNLNHDAMYWYRQDPGQGLRLIYYSQIVNDFQKGDIAEGYSVSREKKESFPLTVTSAQKNPTAFYLCASSKREASYEQYFGPGTRLTVT.

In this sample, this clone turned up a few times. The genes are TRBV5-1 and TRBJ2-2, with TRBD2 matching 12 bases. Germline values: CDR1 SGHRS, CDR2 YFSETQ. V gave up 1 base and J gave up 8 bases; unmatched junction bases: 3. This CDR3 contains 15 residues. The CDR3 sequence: CASSLLGLAGGELFF. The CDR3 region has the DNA TGCGCCAGCAGCTTGTTAGGACTAGCGGGAGGGGAGCTGTTTTTT.

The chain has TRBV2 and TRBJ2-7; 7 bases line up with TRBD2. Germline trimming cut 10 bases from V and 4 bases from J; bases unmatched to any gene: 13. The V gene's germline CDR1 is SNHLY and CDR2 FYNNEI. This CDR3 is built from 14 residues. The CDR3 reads CATNERGILYEQYF. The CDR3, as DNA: TGTGCCACCAACGAGCGGGGCATACTTTACGAGCAGTACTTC.

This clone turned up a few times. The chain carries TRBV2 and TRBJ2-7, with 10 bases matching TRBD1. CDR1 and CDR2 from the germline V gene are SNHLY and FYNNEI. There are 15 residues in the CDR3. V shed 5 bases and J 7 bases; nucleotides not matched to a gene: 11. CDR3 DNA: TGTGCCAGCAGTACTAGCTCCGGGACAGGGGCTGAGCAGTACTTC. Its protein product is CASSTSSGTGAEQYF. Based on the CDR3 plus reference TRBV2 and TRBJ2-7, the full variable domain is EPEVTQTPSHQVTQMGQEVILRCVPISNHLYFYWYRQILGQKVEFLVSFYNNEISEKSEIFDDQFSVERPDGSNFTLKIRSTKLEDSAMYFCASSTSSGTGAEQYFGPGTRLTVT.

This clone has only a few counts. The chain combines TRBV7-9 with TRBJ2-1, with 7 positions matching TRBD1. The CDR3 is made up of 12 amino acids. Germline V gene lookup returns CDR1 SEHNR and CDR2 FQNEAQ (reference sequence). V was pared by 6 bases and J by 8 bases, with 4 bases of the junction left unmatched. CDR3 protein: CASSPTGDEQFF. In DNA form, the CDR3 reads TGTGCCAGCAGTCCAACAGGGGATGAGCAGTTCTTC.

CDR3 nucleotides: TGTGCCAGCAGCCAAGATCTATATGGGAGAAATAATTCACCCCTCCACTTT. Translated: CASSQDLYGRNNSPLHF. This rearrangement joins TRBV3-1 (or the pseudogene TRBV3-2) to TRBJ1-6; D not resolved. This CDR3 has 17 residues. The germline gives CDR1 LGHDT, CDR2 YNNKEL (reference sequence). Trimming removed 0 bases at V and 5 bases at J, with 14 bases between.

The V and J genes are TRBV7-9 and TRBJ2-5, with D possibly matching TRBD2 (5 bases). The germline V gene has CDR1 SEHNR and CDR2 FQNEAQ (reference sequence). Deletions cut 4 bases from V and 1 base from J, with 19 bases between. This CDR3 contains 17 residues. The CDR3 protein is CASSSWSSAPGQETQYF. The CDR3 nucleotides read TGTGCCAGCAGCTCATGGAGTAGCGCCCCCGGCCAAGAGACCCAGTACTTC. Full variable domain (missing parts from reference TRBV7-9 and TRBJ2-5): DTGVSQNPRHKITKRGQNVTFRCDPISEHNRLYWYRQTLGQGPEFLTYFQNEAQLEKSRLLSDRFSAERPKGSFSTLEIQRTEQGDSAMYLCASSSWSSAPGQETQYFGPGTRLLVL.

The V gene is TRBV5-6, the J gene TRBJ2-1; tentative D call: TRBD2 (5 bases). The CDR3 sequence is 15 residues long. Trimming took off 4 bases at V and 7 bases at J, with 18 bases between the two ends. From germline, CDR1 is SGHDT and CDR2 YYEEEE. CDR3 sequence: CASSPTGFRRNEQFF. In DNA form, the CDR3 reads TGTGCCAGCAGCCCCACGGGGTTCAGGAGGAATGAGCAGTTCTTC.

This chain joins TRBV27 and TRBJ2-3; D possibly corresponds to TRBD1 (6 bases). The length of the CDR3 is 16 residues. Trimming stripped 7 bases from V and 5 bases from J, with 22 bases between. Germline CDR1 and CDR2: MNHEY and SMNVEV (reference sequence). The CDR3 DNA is TGTGCCAGCAAATTAAAAACAGGGTTGGTCGGAGATACGCAGTATTTT. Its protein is CASKLKTGLVGDTQYF.